Listed below are T cell receptor beta chains from one sample, sequenced in a study of beta chain features in type 1 diabetes. Clones were read by immunoSEQ multiplex PCR, and TCRdb kept only the in-frame ones, dropping some. In the table there are more than 300,000 clones, over 7% of which are singletons. Sequencing input: central memory CD4+ T cells from blood. These receptors all stem from a man younger than 40 with type 1 diabetes. Each CDR3 is given with its conserved first and last residue. The D gene is left open where the match is weak. Rows give clone size only sometimes, using once, few, many, or a class for an expanded clone.

>TRBJ1-2|TRBV7-2|-|-
CASSLGTSYGYTF
TGTGCCAGCAGCCTCGGGACCAGCTATGGCTACACCTTC
>TRBJ2-1|TRBV5-4|TRBD1|few
CASSPITGTGENEQFF
TGTGCCAGCAGCCCCATCACCGGGACAGGGGAAAATGAGCAGTTCTTC
>TRBJ2-7|TRBV7-2|-|few
CASSLSGSYEQYF
TGTGCCAGCAGCTTATCTGGCTCCTACGAGCAGTACTTC
>TRBJ2-2|TRBV5-6|TRBD1|few
CASSQLDRVTGELFF
TGTGCCAGCAGCCAGCTGGACAGGGTCACCGGGGAGCTGTTTTTT
>TRBJ2-7|TRBV7-2|TRBD1|few
CASSLRQGWAHEQYF
TGTGCCAGCAGCCTCAGACAGGGTTGGGCCCACGAGCAGTACTTC
>TRBJ1-1|TRBV4-1|-|-
CASSQDRRDTEAFF
TGCGCCAGCAGCCAAGACCGGAGAGACACTGAAGCTTTCTTT
>TRBJ2-3|TRBV7-9|TRBD2|-
CASSYLSGGPTDTQYF
TGTGCCAGCAGCTACCTTAGCGGGGGGCCCACAGATACGCAGTATTTT
>TRBJ1-1|TRBV19|TRBD1|few
CASSIREGAKVNTEAFF
TGTGCCAGTAGTATCCGGGAGGGGGCAAAGGTGAACACTGAAGCTTTCTTT
>TRBJ2-3|TRBV5-1|-|few
CASSTGIRTDTQYF
TGCGCCAGCAGCACTGGGATTCGCACAGATACGCAGTATTTT
>TRBJ2-7|TRBV28|-|-
CASSSGTREQYF
TGTGCCAGCAGCTCCGGGACGAGAGAGCAGTACTTC
>TRBJ1-1|TRBV19|-|few
CASTHDGGMGTEAFF
TGTGCCAGTACTCACGACGGGGGAATGGGCACTGAAGCTTTCTTT
>TRBJ1-2|TRBV29-1|-|few
CSVPTEPYGYTF
TGCAGCGTTCCGACAGAGCCTTATGGCTACACCTTC
>TRBJ2-7|TRBV19|-|-
CASSDGQYVPYEQYF
TGTGCCAGTAGTGACGGACAATACGTACCCTACGAGCAGTACTTC
>TRBJ2-2|TRBV18|-|few
CASSRNLQANTGELFF
TGTGCCAGCTCACGAAACCTACAGGCGAACACCGGGGAGCTGTTTTTT
>TRBJ1-6|TRBV4-3|-|few
CASSQDEAGNSPLHF
TGCGCCAGCAGCCAAGATGAGGCAGGGAATTCACCCCTCCACTTT
>TRBJ1-6|TRBV19|TRBD1|-
CASSTRTGGANSPLHF
TGTGCCAGTAGTACCCGGACAGGGGGCGCGAATTCACCCCTCCACTTT
>TRBJ2-1|TRBV5-1|-|-
CASSLQRASSYNEQFF
TGCGCCAGCAGCTTGCAACGCGCCAGCTCCTACAATGAGCAGTTCTTC
>TRBJ1-5|TRBV6-1|TRBD1|-
CASSEAGTGVYQPQHF
TGTGCCAGCAGTGAAGCCGGGACAGGGGTGTATCAGCCCCAGCATTTT
>TRBJ2-1|TRBV2|TRBD2|many
CASSELLAAGVNEQFF
TGTGCCAGCAGTGAGTTACTAGCGGCAGGTGTCAATGAGCAGTTCTTC
>TRBJ2-3|TRBV2|-|-
CASSPASRGDTQYF
TGTGCCAGCAGTCCGGCTTCCCGGGGAGATACGCAGTATTTT
>TRBJ2-7|TRBV5-4|TRBD2|few
CASSSRTLAGGTYEQYF
TGTGCCAGCAGCTCTCGCACCCTCGCGGGGGGCACCTACGAGCAGTACTTC
>TRBJ1-1|TRBV5-6|-|-
CASTIRASMNTEAFF
TGTGCCAGCACGATAAGGGCTTCAATGAACACTGAAGCTTTCTTT
>TRBJ1-1|TRBV5-6|-|-
CASSLNRRTEAFF
TGTGCCAGCAGCTTGAACCGGCGGACCGAAGCTTTCTTT
>TRBJ2-5|TRBV10-3|TRBD2|-
CAISGLAGGPRSWETQYF
TGTGCCATCAGTGGACTAGCGGGGGGGCCCAGATCATGGGAGACCCAGTACTTC
>TRBJ1-6|TRBV30|-|-
CAWSAGVGANNSPLHF
TGTGCCTGGAGTGCAGGGGTTGGGGCGAATAATTCACCCCTCCACTTT
>TRBJ1-4|TRBV19|TRBD1|few
CASSTPEFWGQGEKLFF
TGTGCCAGTAGTACCCCAGAATTCTGGGGACAGGGCGAAAAACTGTTTTTT
>TRBJ2-5|TRBV7-2|-|few
CASRRPGNQETQYF
TGTGCCAGCAGACGACCGGGCAACCAAGAGACCCAGTACTTC
>TRBJ2-6|TRBV5-4|-|few
CASSAGQIFSGANVLTF
TGTGCCAGCAGCGCGGGACAGATCTTCTCTGGGGCCAACGTCCTGACTTTC
>TRBJ1-1|TRBV7-9|-|-
CASSRRVDTEAFF
TGTGCCAGCAGCAGACGGGTGGACACTGAAGCTTTCTTT
>TRBJ1-5|TRBV11-2|-|-
CASSFSAEPQHF
TGTGCCAGCAGCTTCTCAGCGGAGCCCCAGCATTTT
>TRBJ2-3|TRBV29-1|TRBD1|-
CSTMLGQGAMRTDTQYF
TGCAGCACTATGTTGGGACAGGGGGCTATGCGCACAGATACGCAGTATTTT
>TRBJ1-1|TRBV29-1|TRBD1|few
CSVVTGGTEAFF
TGCAGCGTGGTAACAGGGGGCACTGAAGCTTTCTTT
>TRBJ2-1|TRBV28|TRBD2|-
CASSLGPLAGIYNEQFF
TGTGCCAGCAGTTTAGGCCCCCTAGCGGGGATTTACAATGAGCAGTTCTTC
>TRBJ2-4|TRBV7-2|TRBD2|many
CASSDTSGGPRAKNIQYF
TGTGCCAGCAGCGATACTAGCGGGGGGCCTAGGGCCAAAAACATTCAGTACTTC
>TRBJ2-1|TRBV30|-|-
CAWSVQGYNEQFF
TGTGCCTGGAGTGTACAAGGTTACAATGAGCAGTTCTTC
>TRBJ2-1|TRBV27|TRBD1|few
CASSGGVGTDNEQFF
TGTGCCAGCAGTGGGGGTGTCGGGACAGACAATGAGCAGTTCTTC
>TRBJ1-3|TRBV6-6|-|-
CASVNQGNTIYF
TGTGCCAGCGTAAATCAGGGAAACACCATATATTTT
>TRBJ2-5|TRBV6-6|TRBD2|-
CASSLAGPQETQYF
TGTGCCAGCAGTTTAGCGGGTCCACAAGAGACCCAGTACTTC
>TRBJ1-1|TRBV7-2|TRBD1|few
CASSKDRDPEAFF
TGTGCCAGCAGTAAGGACAGGGACCCTGAAGCTTTCTTT
>TRBJ1-1|TRBV7-6|-|-
CASSLSQGGNTEAFF
TGTGCCAGCAGCTTGTCCCAGGGAGGGAACACTGAAGCTTTCTTT
>TRBJ1-5|TRBV28|TRBD1|-
CASIAGQGASQPQHF
TGTGCCAGCATCGCTGGACAGGGGGCCAGTCAGCCCCAGCATTTT
>TRBJ2-3|TRBV4-3|-|-
CASSQGASGRDTQYF
TGCGCCAGCAGCCAAGGCGCATCGGGAAGGGATACGCAGTATTTT
>TRBJ1-1|TRBV30|TRBD1|-
CAWSRQGRAGAFF
TGTGCCTGGAGTAGACAGGGAAGGGCTGGCGCTTTCTTT
>TRBJ2-3|TRBV27|-|-
CASRPGGTDTQYF
TGTGCCAGCAGACCAGGGGGCACAGATACGCAGTATTTT
>TRBJ2-5|TRBV6-6|-|-
CASSYIPEKTQYF
TGTGCCAGCAGTTACATTCCCGAAAAGACCCAGTACTTC
>TRBJ2-3|TRBV7-9|-|many
CASMDTDTQYF
TGTGCCAGCATGGACACAGATACGCAGTATTTT
>TRBJ2-5|TRBV10-3|-|-
CAISGGHNQETQYF
TGTGCCATCAGTGGAGGGCACAACCAAGAGACCCAGTACTTC
>TRBJ2-1|TRBV2|-|many
CASSDDGSYNEQFF
TGTGCCAGCAGTGATGACGGTTCCTACAATGAGCAGTTCTTC
>TRBJ2-1|TRBV10-3|TRBD1|many
CAITPTGDHEQFF
TGTGCCATCACCCCGACAGGGGACCATGAGCAGTTCTTC
>TRBJ1-2|TRBV27|-|many
CASSLSPIQFYGYTF
TGTGCCAGCAGTTTATCGCCCATACAGTTTTATGGCTACACCTTC
>TRBJ2-3|TRBV29-1|TRBD2|-
CSVGTSTSTDTQYF
TGCAGCGTGGGGACTAGTACTAGCACAGATACGCAGTATTTT
>TRBJ1-2|TRBV25-1|TRBD1|once
CASTTGNYGYTF
TGTGCCAGCACGACAGGGAACTATGGCTACACCTTC
>TRBJ1-2|TRBV5-6|-|few
CASSLGRPLTGGYTF
TGTGCCAGCAGCTTGGGTCGGCCCCTTACGGGAGGCTACACCTTC
>TRBJ2-5|TRBV2|TRBD2|-
CASSRGLAEETQYF
TGTGCCAGCAGTCGAGGACTAGCGGAGGAGACCCAGTACTTC
>TRBJ2-1|TRBV5-4|-|few
CASSLINEQFF
TGTGCCAGCAGCTTAATAAATGAGCAGTTCTTC
>TRBJ2-3|TRBV14|-|-
CASSLRDGGNTQYF
TGTGCCAGCAGCCTCCGGGACGGGGGAAATACGCAGTATTTT
>TRBJ2-2|TRBV6-5|-|once
CASSYMPLSNTGELFF
TGTGCCAGCAGTTACATGCCTCTATCGAACACCGGGGAGCTGTTTTTT
>TRBJ2-1|TRBV30|TRBD1|many
CAWSPQGNGNNEQFF
TGTGCCTGGAGCCCACAGGGGAATGGGAACAATGAGCAGTTCTTC
>TRBJ2-1|TRBV7-2|TRBD2|-
CASSFRGVNEQFF
TGTGCCAGCAGCTTCCGGGGGGTCAATGAGCAGTTCTTC